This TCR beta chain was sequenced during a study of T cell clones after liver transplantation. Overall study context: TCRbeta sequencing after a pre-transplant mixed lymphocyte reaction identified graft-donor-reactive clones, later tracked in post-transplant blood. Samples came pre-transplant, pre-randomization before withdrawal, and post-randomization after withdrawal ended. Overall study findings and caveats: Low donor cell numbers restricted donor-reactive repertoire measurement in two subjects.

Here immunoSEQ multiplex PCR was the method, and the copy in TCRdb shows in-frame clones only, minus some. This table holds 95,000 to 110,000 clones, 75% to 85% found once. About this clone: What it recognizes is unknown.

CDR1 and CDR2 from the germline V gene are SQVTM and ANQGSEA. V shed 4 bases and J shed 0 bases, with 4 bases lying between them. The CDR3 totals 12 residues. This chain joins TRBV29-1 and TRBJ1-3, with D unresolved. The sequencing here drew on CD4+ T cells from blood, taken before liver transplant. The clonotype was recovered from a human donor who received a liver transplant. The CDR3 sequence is CSVGHSGNTIYF. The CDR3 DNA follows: TGCAGCGTTGGTCACTCTGGAAACACCATATATTTT.